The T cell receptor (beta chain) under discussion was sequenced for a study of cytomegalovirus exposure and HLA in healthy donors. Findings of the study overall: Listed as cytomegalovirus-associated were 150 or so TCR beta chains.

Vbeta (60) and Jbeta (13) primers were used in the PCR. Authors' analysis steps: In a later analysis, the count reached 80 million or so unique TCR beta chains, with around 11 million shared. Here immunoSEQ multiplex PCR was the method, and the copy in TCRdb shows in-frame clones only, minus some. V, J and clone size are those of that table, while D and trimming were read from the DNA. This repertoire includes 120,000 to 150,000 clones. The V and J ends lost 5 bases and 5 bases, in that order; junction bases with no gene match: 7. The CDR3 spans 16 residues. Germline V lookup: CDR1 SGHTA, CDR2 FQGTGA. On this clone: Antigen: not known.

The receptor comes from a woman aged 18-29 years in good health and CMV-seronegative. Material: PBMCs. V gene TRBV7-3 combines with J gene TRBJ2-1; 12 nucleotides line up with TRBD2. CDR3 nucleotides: TGTGCCAGCAGCCCACCGACTAGCGGGAGAAACAATGAGCAGTTCTTC. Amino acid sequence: CASSPPTSGRNNEQFF.